This T cell receptor (beta chain) originates from a study of blood T cell repertoires in COVID-19. Turning to the study itself: Nucleic acid was either cDNA or gDNA, and it came from T cells, B-cell-depleted T cells, or PBMCs.

The CDR3 consists of 15 residues. V lost 2 bases and J 3 bases, leaving 13 bases between the germline ends. Germline CDR1 reads SGHAT; CDR2 reads FQNNGV. The data were produced by immunoSEQ multiplex PCR, yet TCRdb's version contains in-frame clones alone and is incomplete. The sample holds 200,000 or so clones, just under 90% seen once. This TCR was sampled from a man aged 25 to 45 with COVID-19, enrolled during active disease. V is TRBV11-2 and J is TRBJ1-2, with no clear D. Material for sequencing was peripheral blood. CDR3 sequence: CASSLRSQVHYGYTF. For the CDR3, the DNA is TGTGCCAGCAGCTTACGAAGCCAGGTCCACTATGGCTACACCTTC.